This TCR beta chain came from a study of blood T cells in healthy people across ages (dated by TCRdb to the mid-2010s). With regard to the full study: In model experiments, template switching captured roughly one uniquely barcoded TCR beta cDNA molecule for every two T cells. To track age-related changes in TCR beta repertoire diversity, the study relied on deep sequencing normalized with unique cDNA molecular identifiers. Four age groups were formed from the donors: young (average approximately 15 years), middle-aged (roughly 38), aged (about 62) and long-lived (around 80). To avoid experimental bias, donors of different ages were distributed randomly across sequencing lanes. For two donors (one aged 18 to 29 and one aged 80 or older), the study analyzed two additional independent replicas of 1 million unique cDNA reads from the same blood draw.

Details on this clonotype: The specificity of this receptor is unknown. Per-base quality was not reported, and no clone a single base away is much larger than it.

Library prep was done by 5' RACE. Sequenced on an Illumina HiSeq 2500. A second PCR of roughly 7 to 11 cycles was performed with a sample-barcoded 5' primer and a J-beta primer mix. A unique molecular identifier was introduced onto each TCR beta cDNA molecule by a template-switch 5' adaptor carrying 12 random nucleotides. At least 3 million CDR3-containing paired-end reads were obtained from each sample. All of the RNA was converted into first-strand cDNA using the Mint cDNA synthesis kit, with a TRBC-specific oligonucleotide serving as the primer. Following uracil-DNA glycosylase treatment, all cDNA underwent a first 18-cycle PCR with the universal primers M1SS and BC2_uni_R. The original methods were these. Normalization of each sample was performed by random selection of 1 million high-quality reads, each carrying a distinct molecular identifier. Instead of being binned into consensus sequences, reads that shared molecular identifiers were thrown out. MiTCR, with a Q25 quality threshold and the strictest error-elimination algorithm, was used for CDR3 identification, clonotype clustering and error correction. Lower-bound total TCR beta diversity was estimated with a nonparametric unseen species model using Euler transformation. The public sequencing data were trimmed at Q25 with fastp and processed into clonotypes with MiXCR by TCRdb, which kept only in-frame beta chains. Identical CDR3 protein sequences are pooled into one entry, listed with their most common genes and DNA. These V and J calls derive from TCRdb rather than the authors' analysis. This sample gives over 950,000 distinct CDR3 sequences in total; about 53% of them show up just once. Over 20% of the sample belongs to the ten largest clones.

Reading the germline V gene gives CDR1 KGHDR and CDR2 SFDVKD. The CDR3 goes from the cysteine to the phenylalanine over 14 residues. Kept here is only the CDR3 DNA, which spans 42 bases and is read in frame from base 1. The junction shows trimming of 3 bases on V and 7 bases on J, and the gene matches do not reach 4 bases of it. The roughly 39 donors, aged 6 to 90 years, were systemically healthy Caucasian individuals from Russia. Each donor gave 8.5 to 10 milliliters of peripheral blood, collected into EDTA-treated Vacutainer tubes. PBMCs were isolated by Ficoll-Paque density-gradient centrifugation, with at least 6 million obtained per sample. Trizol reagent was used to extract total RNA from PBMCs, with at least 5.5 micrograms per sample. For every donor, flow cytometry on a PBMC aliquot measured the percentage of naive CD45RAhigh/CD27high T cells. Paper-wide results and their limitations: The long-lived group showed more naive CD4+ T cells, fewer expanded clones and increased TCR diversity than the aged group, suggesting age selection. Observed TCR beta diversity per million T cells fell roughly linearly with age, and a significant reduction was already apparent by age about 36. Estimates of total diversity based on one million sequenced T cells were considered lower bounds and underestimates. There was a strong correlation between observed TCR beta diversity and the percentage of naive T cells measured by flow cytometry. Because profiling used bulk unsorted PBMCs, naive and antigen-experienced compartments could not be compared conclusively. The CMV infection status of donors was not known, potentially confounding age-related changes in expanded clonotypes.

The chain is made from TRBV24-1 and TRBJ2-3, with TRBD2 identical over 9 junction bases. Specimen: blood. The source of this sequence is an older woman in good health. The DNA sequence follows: TGTGCCACCAGTGATCAAAGCGGGAGGTATACGCAGTATTTT. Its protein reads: CATSDQSGRYTQYF.